One and the same sample provided the 26 T cell receptor beta chains below, sequenced in a study of OX40 agonist ivuxolimab in advanced cancers. Produced via immunoSEQ multiplex PCR; TCRdb's table is partial and in-frame only. Of 60,000 to 100,000 clones listed, roughly 84% are singletons. The specimen comprised CD4+ or CD8+ T cells sorted from blood, sampled in a trial of the OX40 agonist ivuxolimab. The receptors shown here come from an adult with an advanced solid tumor such as melanoma, head and neck, liver or kidney cancer.

This clone was observed a handful of times. The chain has TRBV5-4 and TRBJ2-1, with D hard to call. From germline, CDR1 is SGHNT and CDR2 YYREEE (reference sequence). This CDR3 has 15 residues. Trimming took 1 base from V and 3 from J, leaving 11 bases between them. DNA for the CDR3: TGTGCCAGCAGCTTGCTCGCTTCTGGCTACAATGAGCAGTTCTTC. Amino acid sequence: CASSLLASGYNEQFF. Full variable domain (outside the CDR3, taken from reference TRBV5-4 and TRBJ2-1): ETGVTQSPTHLIKTRGQQVTLRCSSQSGHNTVSWYQQALGQGPQFIFQYYREEENGRGNFPPRFSGLQFPNYSSELNVNALELDDSALYLCASSLLASGYNEQFFGPGTRLTVL.

The chain couples TRBV18 to TRBJ2-1, with 8 bases lining up with TRBD1. Germline CDR1 reads KGHSH; CDR2 reads LQKENI. The CDR3 runs to 15 residues. The V and J ends lost 4 bases and 6 bases, in that order; junction bases with no gene match: 8. The CDR3, as DNA: TGTGCCAGCTCACTGGACAGGGTGGGAGTCAATGAGCAGTTCTTC. Its translation is CASSLDRVGVNEQFF.

This rearrangement joins TRBV5-4 to TRBJ2-7; 7 bases map to TRBD2. This CDR3 contains 14 residues. V was clipped by 4 bases and J by 6 bases; unmatched bases: 10. Germline V gene sequence: CDR1 SGHNT, CDR2 YYREEE (reference sequence). The CDR3 loop is CASSVGGLAAEQYF. CDR3 DNA sequence: TGTGCCAGCAGCGTAGGTGGTCTAGCGGCCGAGCAGTACTTC.

The chain couples TRBV19 to TRBJ1-1; 7 nucleotides agree with TRBD1. Per germline, CDR1 LNHDA and CDR2 SQIVND (reference sequence). The J segment lost 0 bases and the V segment lost 6 bases, leaving 7 bases of the junction unmatched. CDR3 size: 15 residues. This CDR3 reads CASSEHGQVNTEAFF. The CDR3, as DNA: TGTGCCAGTAGCGAACACGGACAGGTGAACACTGAAGCTTTCTTT.

The chain has TRBV7-9 and TRBJ2-7; 7 bases match TRBD2. CDR1 is SEHNR and CDR2 is FQNEAQ in the germline V gene (reference sequence). The CDR3 contains 13 residues. V shed 7 bases and J 0 bases; nucleotides not matched to a gene: 3. This CDR3 reads CASTRGSSYEQYF. Written as DNA, the CDR3 is TGTGCCAGCACGCGGGGGAGCTCCTACGAGCAGTACTTC.

The gene calls are TRBV4-2 and TRBJ2-3; a possible D gene is TRBD1 (6 bases). CDR3 length: 15 residues. V was pared by 1 base and J by 0 bases, with 8 bases between. Germline CDR1 LGHNA, CDR2 YNFKEQ. DNA for the CDR3: TGTGCCAGCAGCCAAGGGGACATCAGCACAGATACGCAGTATTTT. This sequence encodes CASSQGDISTDTQYF.

The CDR3 region is CASTRQGAHSNQPQHF. CDR3 coding DNA: TGTGCCAGCACGAGACAGGGGGCCCATAGCAATCAGCCCCAGCATTTT. This chain connects TRBV7-8 to TRBJ1-5; 10 bases are a match to TRBD1. The germline gives CDR1 SGHVS, CDR2 FQNEAQ. Trimming cost V 7 bases and J 0 bases; bases outside gene matches: 6. This CDR3 contains 16 residues.

J is TRBJ2-1 and V is TRBV11-2, with D possibly called TRBD1 or TRBD2 (5 bases each). The germline V and J ends were trimmed by 5 bases and 8 bases, with 16 bases remaining between them. The germline V gene has CDR1 SGHAT and CDR2 FQNNGV. The CDR3 is 14 residues long. The CDR3 reads CASSPGTSMDEQFF. The CDR3 DNA reads TGTGCCAGCAGCCCCGGGACCAGTATGGATGAGCAGTTCTTC.

The CDR3 nucleotides are TGTGCCATCAGCCCGGGGTTTTCCTACGAGCAGTACTTC. Amino acids: CAISPGFSYEQYF. The chain carries TRBV10-3 and TRBJ2-7, with TRBD2 as a possible D gene (5 bases). V lost 6 bases, J lost 1 base, and 10 bases lay in between. The germline V gene has CDR1 ENHRY and CDR2 SYGVKD. This CDR3 has 13 residues.

The chain uses TRBV10-1 and TRBJ2-7, with D hard to call. From germline, CDR1 is WNHNN and CDR2 SYGVQD (reference sequence). This CDR3 has 13 amino acids. The V end lost 2 bases, the J end lost 2 bases, and 7 bases lay between the germline ends. For the CDR3, the DNA is TGCGCCAGCAGTGAGACTGGGGCCTACGAGCAGTACTTC. It is translated as CASSETGAYEQYF.

This chain links TRBV27 with TRBJ1-1; possibly TRBD1 for D (5 bases). CDR3 size: 15 residues. Per the germline V gene, CDR1 is MNHEY and CDR2 is SMNVEV (reference sequence). Trimming pared 1 base from V and 4 bases from J, leaving 13 bases between. The DNA for the CDR3 is TGTGCCAGCAGTTTATTGCCGGGGACTGGCACTGAAGCTTTCTTT. Its protein product is CASSLLPGTGTEAFF.

This sequence joins TRBV10-3 and TRBJ2-1, with D perhaps matching TRBD2 (5 bases). The germline V gene has CDR1 ENHRY and CDR2 SYGVKD. V lost 4 bases and J 7 bases, leaving 17 bases between the germline ends. This CDR3 region has 15 residues. The CDR3 loop is CAISVSGSAGNEQFF. CDR3 in DNA: TGTGCCATCAGTGTAAGTGGGAGCGCAGGAAATGAGCAGTTCTTC.

The chain carries TRBV5-1 and TRBJ2-6; D gene ambiguous. Trimming pared 1 base from V and 2 bases from J, leaving 10 bases between. Germline V gene data show CDR1 as SGHRS and CDR2 as YFSETQ. The CDR3 runs 16 residues. Here the CDR3 reads CASSLQLGAGANVLTF. Here the CDR3 DNA reads TGCGCCAGCAGCTTGCAGCTTGGGGCTGGGGCCAACGTCCTGACTTTC.

V is TRBV19 and J is TRBJ2-1; the D gene could be TRBD1 or TRBD2 (5 bases each). CDR1 is LNHDA and CDR2 is SQIVND in the germline V gene (reference sequence). Trimming took 3 bases from V and 6 from J, leaving 15 bases between them. This CDR3 comprises 15 residues. CDR3 in amino acids: CASSIPGDGTNEQFF. The CDR3 nucleotides read TGTGCCAGTAGTATCCCTGGGGACGGCACCAATGAGCAGTTCTTC.

The V call is TRBV28, the J call TRBJ2-6; D may be TRBD2 (6 bases). The CDR3 loop spans 15 amino acids. V was pared by 5 bases and J by 3 bases, with 11 bases between. Germline V gene data show CDR1 as MDHEN and CDR2 as SYDVKM. The CDR3 region has the DNA TGTGCCAGCAGTACCACTAGCAGTGGGGCCAACGTCCTGACTTTC. Protein product: CASSTTSSGANVLTF.

This clone was detected only a few times. This rearrangement joins TRBV10-3 to TRBJ2-1, with a tentative D call TRBD2 (5 bases). V gave up 6 bases and J gave up 0 bases, with 9 bases separating them. Per germline, CDR1 ENHRY and CDR2 SYGVKD. This CDR3 spans 14 amino acids. The CDR3 spells CAIRDSISYNEQFF. In DNA form, the CDR3 reads TGTGCCATCAGGGACTCTATCTCCTACAATGAGCAGTTCTTC.

This clone was counted a few times. As DNA, the CDR3 is TGTGCCAGCAGGCCGGGACAGGCCAGCACCGGGGAGCTGTTTTTT. It encodes CASRPGQASTGELFF. The chain joins TRBV7-9 to TRBJ2-2, with 8 bases fitting TRBD1. Trimming removed 6 bases from V and 4 bases from J; junction bases left unmatched: 7. Germline assignment: CDR1 SEHNR and CDR2 FQNEAQ (reference sequence). This CDR3 is 15 amino acids long.

The chain employs TRBV27 and TRBJ2-2, with 8 bases matching TRBD2. Per germline, CDR1 MNHEY and CDR2 SMNVEV (reference sequence). The V gene end was trimmed by 9 bases and the J gene end by 6 bases; junction bases not matched to a gene: 6. This CDR3 is 13 amino acids long. CDR3 protein: CASRTSNAGELFF. DNA of the CDR3: TGTGCCAGTCGGACTAGCAATGCCGGGGAGCTGTTTTTT.

The chain employs TRBV25-1 and TRBJ1-6; weak D call: TRBD1 (6 bases). CDR1 and CDR2 (germline): MGHDK, SYGVNS. Trimming removed 2 bases from V and 4 bases from J, with 12 bases in between. This CDR3 comprises 16 residues. This CDR3 is CASSEIGGRYNSPLHF. DNA for the CDR3: TGTGCCAGCAGTGAAATAGGGGGAAGGTATAATTCACCCCTCCACTTT.

The chain couples TRBV28 to TRBJ2-7, with 7 bases that match TRBD2. V lost 6 bases and J lost 3; bases outside the gene matches: 8. Germline CDR1 is MDHEN and CDR2 is SYDVKM. This CDR3 comprises 14 residues. In DNA, the CDR3 is TGTGCCAGCAGCTCTGGACTAGGTCTCTACGAGCAGTACTTC. It encodes CASSSGLGLYEQYF.

This sequence joins TRBV11-3 and TRBJ2-1, with 7 bases that match TRBD1. J gave up 0 bases and V 5 bases, and 13 bases lay outside the gene matches. The CDR3 sequence is 18 residues long. CDR1 and CDR2 from the germline V gene are SGHNT and YENEEA. The CDR3 loop reads CASSPPVSDRVSYNEQFF. The CDR3 DNA sequence: TGTGCCAGCAGCCCCCCCGTGTCAGACAGGGTCTCCTACAATGAGCAGTTCTTC. The full variable domain, with the rest looked up from reference TRBV11-3 and TRBJ2-1, is EAGVVQSPRYKIIEKKQPVAFWCNPISGHNTLYWYLQNLGQGPELLIRYENEEAVDDSQLPKDRFSAERLKGVDSTLKIQPAELGDSAVYLCASSPPVSDRVSYNEQFFGPGTRLTVL.

This rearrangement joins TRBV16 to TRBJ2-5, with 12 bases matching TRBD2. The CDR3 spans 17 residues. In germline, CDR1 is KGHSY, CDR2 FQNENV. V lost 3 bases and J lost 9; bases outside the gene matches: 14. CDR3 coding DNA: TGTGCCAGCAGCCATCCTGGACTAGCGGGGACTAGTAAGGCCCAGTACTTC. Protein sequence: CASSHPGLAGTSKAQYF. Variable domain in full (rest from reference TRBV16 and TRBJ2-5): GEEVAQTPKHLVRGEGQKAKLYCAPIKGHSYVFWYQQVLKNEFKFLISFQNENVFDETGMPKERFSAKCLPNSPCSLEIQATKLEDSAVYFCASSHPGLAGTSKAQYFGPGTRLLVL.

This rearrangement joins TRBV4-1 to TRBJ2-4; D ambiguous. V lost 0 bases and J 4 bases, leaving 7 bases between the germline ends. The CDR3 consists of 14 residues. CDR1 MGHRA and CDR2 YSYEKL come from the germline V gene. Here the CDR3 DNA reads TGCGCCAGCAGCCAAGATCGTCGGAAAAACATTCAGTACTTC. It yields the protein CASSQDRRKNIQYF.

The chain combines TRBV15 with TRBJ2-5, with a possible D match to TRBD1 (6 bases). Trimming removed 3 bases from V and 3 bases from J, with 11 bases in between. The CDR3 length is 14 residues. Germline CDR1 LNHNV, CDR2 YYDKDF (reference sequence). CDR3 in DNA: TGTGCCACCAGCAGGCCAGGGGTGAAAGAGACCCAGTACTTC. This encodes CATSRPGVKETQYF. Looking up the rest from reference TRBV15 and TRBJ2-5 gives the full variable domain: DAMVIQNPRYQVTQFGKPVTLSCSQTLNHNVMYWYQQKSSQAPKLLFHYYDKDFNNEADTPDNFQSRRPNTSFCFLDIRSPGLGDTAMYLCATSRPGVKETQYFGPGTRLLVL.

The rearrangement uses TRBV6-6 and TRBJ2-5, with 10 positions matching TRBD2. V was clipped by 2 bases and J by 11 bases; unmatched bases: 11. This CDR3 spans 15 amino acids. CDR1 MNHNY and CDR2 SVGAGI come from the germline V gene (reference sequence). CDR3 DNA: TGTGCCAGCAGTTACGTCCTAGCGGGAGTGGGGGAGCAGTACTTC. Amino acid sequence: CASSYVLAGVGEQYF.

The CDR3 DNA is TGTGCCAGCAGCGGACCCCCCGGCTACGAGCAGTACTTC. Protein product: CASSGPPGYEQYF. This rearrangement joins TRBV7-9 to TRBJ2-7; no definite D call. The CDR3 length is 13 residues. Germline V lookup: CDR1 SEHNR, CDR2 FQNEAQ (reference sequence). Trimming left V 5 bases short and J 3 bases short, with 11 bases between. Drawing the rest from reference TRBV7-9 and TRBJ2-7, the complete variable domain is DTGVSQNPRHKITKRGQNVTFRCDPISEHNRLYWYRQTLGQGPEFLTYFQNEAQLEKSRLLSDRFSAERPKGSFSTLEIQRTEQGDSAMYLCASSGPPGYEQYFGPGTRLTVT.